The subject of this entry is one T cell receptor (beta chain). The antigen is unknown. The data were obtained in a study of T cell responses to AZD1222 COVID-19 vaccine. Method: immunoSEQ multiplex PCR; TCRdb's copy keeps in-frame clones and lacks some. The sample carries about 140,000 clones, roughly 92% recorded once. The CDR3 extends over 13 amino acids. The germline V gene encodes CDR1 MDHEN and CDR2 SYDVKM. Trimming stripped 2 bases from V and 2 bases from J, with 6 bases between. Study results and limitations: Donors were chiefly white British, with a greater number of females, and clonal diversity was perhaps underestimated. The peak T cell response came first, and repertoires were sampled only after it.

The clonotype originates from an adult in good health. This chain connects TRBV28 to TRBJ1-2; D gene unclear. This specimen consisted of peripheral blood, obtained on day 0 of AZD1222 vaccination. CDR3 DNA: TGTGCCAGCAGTTTAGGGCCCAACTATGGCTACACCTTC. Amino acid sequence: CASSLGPNYGYTF.